Below are 23 T cell receptor beta chains sequenced from a single sample in a study of blood T cell repertoires in COVID-19. Data came from immunoSEQ multiplex PCR; TCRdb stores just in-frame clones and leaves some out. The sample includes 85,000 to 120,000 clones, approximately 78% of them seen just once. Sequenced material: peripheral blood. These receptors originate from a man between 60 and 75 years old with active or convalescent COVID-19.

The chain uses TRBV19 and TRBJ1-5, with 8 nucleotides matching TRBD1. CDR3 length: 17 amino acids. Germline V gene data show CDR1 as LNHDA and CDR2 as SQIVND (reference sequence). The V gene end was trimmed by 9 bases and the J gene end by 1 base; junction bases not matched to a gene: 14. The CDR3 loop is CASLGQGEIGSNQPQHF. CDR3 DNA sequence: TGTGCCAGCCTCGGACAGGGTGAGATTGGCAGCAATCAGCCCCAGCATTTT.

V gene TRBV7-9 combines with J gene TRBJ2-4; tentatively, D is TRBD1 (5 bases). Germline CDR1 and CDR2: SEHNR and FQNEAQ (reference sequence). There are 16 residues in the CDR3. V shed 3 bases and J shed 0 bases, with 12 bases lying between them. The CDR3 spells CASSLYQTEAKNIQYF. In nucleotides, the CDR3 is TGTGCCAGCAGCTTGTATCAGACAGAAGCCAAAAACATTCAGTACTTC.

The chain combines TRBV7-2 with TRBJ2-7; 11 bases are a match to TRBD2. Trimming took 4 bases from V and 1 from J; bases not matched to a gene: 3. The CDR3 runs to 15 residues. Looked up from germline, CDR1 is SGHTA and CDR2 is FQGNSA. Here the CDR3 reads CASSSGLAVSYEQYF. DNA of the CDR3: TGTGCCAGCAGCTCGGGACTAGCGGTTTCCTACGAGCAGTACTTC.

V gene TRBV7-8 combines with J gene TRBJ1-5; D perhaps matches TRBD1 (6 bases). The CDR3 spans 16 residues. V gave up 1 base and J gave up 9 bases, with 19 bases separating them. From germline, CDR1 is SGHVS and CDR2 FQNEAQ. CDR3 sequence reads: CASSLVPGATLGPQHF. CDR3 nucleotides: TGTGCCAGCAGCTTAGTTCCAGGGGCGACCCTGGGGCCCCAGCATTTT.

This chain links TRBV2 with TRBJ2-7; 9 nucleotides agree with TRBD2. V lost 5 bases to trimming and J lost 0 bases; unmatched junction nucleotides: 2. CDR1 and CDR2 (germline): SNHLY, FYNNEI. This CDR3 comprises 14 residues. The CDR3 spells CASSRLADSYEQYF. The CDR3 nucleotides are TGTGCCAGCAGTCGACTAGCGGACTCCTACGAGCAGTACTTC.

The V and J genes are TRBV3-1 (or the pseudogene TRBV3-2) and TRBJ2-1; D is perhaps TRBD2 (7 bases). The V gene's germline CDR1 is LGHDT and CDR2 YNNKEL (reference sequence). The CDR3 spans 18 residues. The V end lost 1 base, the J end lost 4 bases, and 20 bases lay between the germline ends. Here the CDR3 reads CASSQGGAKGLHYNEQFF. The CDR3 bases are TGTGCCAGCAGCCAAGGGGGGGCTAAGGGACTACATTACAATGAGCAGTTCTTC.

This clone was counted only a few times. This chain uses TRBV6-5 with TRBJ1-5, with D unresolved. V dropped 11 bases and J dropped 5 bases, with 16 bases sitting between them. The CDR3 runs to 13 residues. Germline V gene data show CDR1 as MNHEY and CDR2 as SVGAGI. In nucleotides, the CDR3 is TGTGCCTCCGAGGCCTCGGTTGATCAGCCCCAGCATTTT. Its protein is CASEASVDQPQHF.

This chain joins TRBV5-1 and TRBJ1-2, with a weak D call TRBD1 (5 bases). Germline V gene data show CDR1 as SGHRS and CDR2 as YFSETQ. V lost 4 bases and J 4 bases, leaving 11 bases between the germline ends. The CDR3 contains 13 residues. Here the CDR3 reads CASSPDIGYGYTF. Written as DNA, the CDR3 is TGCGCCAGCAGCCCGGACATTGGCTATGGCTACACCTTC.

The rearrangement joins TRBV7-2 to TRBJ2-3, with 8 bases lining up with TRBD2. The CDR3 contains 15 residues. Germline CDR1 and CDR2: SGHTA and FQGNSA. V trimming: 5 bases; J trimming: 2 bases; junction bases outside the gene matches: 6. The CDR3 here is CASSLSGTNTDTQYF. The CDR3 DNA sequence: TGTGCCAGCAGCCTTAGCGGGACAAACACAGATACGCAGTATTTT.

The V and J genes are TRBV11-2 and TRBJ2-2; D unclear. Germline CDR1 and CDR2: SGHAT and FQNNGV. Trimming shortened V by 0 bases and J by 2 bases, and 7 bases separated the two germline ends. The CDR3 length is 15 residues. The CDR3 loop is CASSLDMANTGELFF. CDR3 nucleotide sequence: TGTGCCAGCAGCTTAGATATGGCCAACACCGGGGAGCTGTTTTTT. The full variable domain, rest sourced from reference TRBV11-2 and TRBJ2-2, is EAGVAQSPRYKIIEKRQSVAFWCNPISGHATLYWYQQILGQGPKLLIQFQNNGVVDDSQLPKDRFSAERLKGVDSTLKIQPAKLEDSAVYLCASSLDMANTGELFFGEGSRLTVL.

This chain uses TRBV4-2 with TRBJ1-2; D not certain. CDR1 is LGHNA, CDR2 YNFKEQ, per germline. This CDR3 comprises 16 residues. Trimming shortened V by 0 bases and J by 0 bases, and 11 bases separated the two germline ends. CDR3 nucleotide sequence: TGTGCCAGCAGCCAAGATTCCACAGACCCTAACTATGGCTACACCTTC. Encoded protein: CASSQDSTDPNYGYTF.

As DNA, the CDR3 is TGTGCCAGCAGCTTAGGCGTGAGAACCTACGAGCAGTACTTC. Translation gives CASSLGVRTYEQYF. V is TRBV11-2 and J is TRBJ2-7; D is uncertain. Germline V CDR1 and CDR2: SGHAT, FQNNGV. V gave up 1 base and J gave up 2 bases, with 9 bases separating them. This CDR3 contains 14 residues. Looking up the rest from reference TRBV11-2 and TRBJ2-7 gives the full variable domain: EAGVAQSPRYKIIEKRQSVAFWCNPISGHATLYWYQQILGQGPKLLIQFQNNGVVDDSQLPKDRFSAERLKGVDSTLKIQPAKLEDSAVYLCASSLGVRTYEQYFGPGTRLTVT.

The rearrangement links TRBV2 to TRBJ1-1, with unresolved D. Germline loops: CDR1 SNHLY, CDR2 FYNNEI. The length of the CDR3 is 12 residues. V lost 5 bases to trimming and J lost 4 bases, with 8 bases between them. CDR3 loop: CASSRVGTEAFF. The CDR3 DNA reads TGTGCCAGCAGTCGGGTTGGCACTGAAGCTTTCTTT.

The chain links TRBV2 to TRBJ1-1; D is perhaps TRBD1 (5 bases). The V end was cut by 4 bases, the J end by 0 bases, with 12 bases between. This CDR3 has 15 residues. The germline gives CDR1 SNHLY, CDR2 FYNNEI. DNA for the CDR3: TGTGCCAGCAGTGCCCAGGGTCAGGTGAACACTGAAGCTTTCTTT. As protein: CASSAQGQVNTEAFF.

A single count supports this clone. The V and J genes are TRBV28 and TRBJ1-2; unclear D gene. Trimming took off 6 bases at V and 8 bases at J, with 10 bases between the two ends. CDR3 length: 11 residues. In germline, CDR1 is MDHEN, CDR2 SYDVKM. The CDR3 loop reads CASSSSLGYTF. The DNA for the CDR3 is TGTGCCAGCAGCAGTTCCTTGGGCTACACCTTC.

The chain has TRBV18 and TRBJ2-1; 7 bases map to TRBD2. From germline, CDR1 is KGHSH and CDR2 LQKENI. The CDR3 contains 17 residues. J gave up 0 bases and V 3 bases, and 8 bases lay outside the gene matches. CDR3 sequence (DNA): TGTGCCAGCTCACCCGCTTCGGGAGGAAGCTCCTACAATGAGCAGTTCTTC. Protein product: CASSPASGGSSYNEQFF.

The V gene is TRBV5-1, the J gene TRBJ1-1; the D is unclear. V was clipped by 5 bases and J by 11 bases, with 7 bases between them. The CDR3 has 9 residues. Looked up from germline, CDR1 is SGHRS and CDR2 is YFSETQ. Here the CDR3 reads CASRRSAFF. The CDR3, as DNA: TGCGCCAGCAGGCGATCGGCTTTCTTT. The whole variable domain, remainder taken from reference TRBV5-1 and TRBJ1-1, is KAGVTQTPRYLIKTRGQQVTLSCSPISGHRSVSWYQQTPGQGLQFLFEYFSETQRNKGNFPGRFSGRQFSNSRSEMNVSTLELGDSALYLCASRRSAFFGQGTRLTVV.

This chain uses TRBV7-9 with TRBJ2-7; D gene unclear. The CDR3 covers 13 residues. Germline CDR1 and CDR2: SEHNR and FQNEAQ (reference sequence). The V end was cut by 3 bases, the J end by 3 bases, with 9 bases between. CDR3 in amino acids: CASSLSPLYEQYF. The CDR3 nucleotides are TGTGCCAGCAGCTTGTCCCCCCTCTACGAGCAGTACTTC.

The rearrangement links TRBV5-1 to TRBJ1-2; TRBD1 aligns across 7 bases. CDR3 size: 15 residues. Germline CDR1 is SGHRS and CDR2 is YFSETQ. The trim removed 4 bases at V and 6 bases at J, leaving 12 bases unmatched. The CDR3 DNA follows: TGCGCCAGCAGCCCGGCCGGGCAGGGGGTCGATGGCTACACCTTC. Its protein product is CASSPAGQGVDGYTF.

The chain joins TRBV7-2 to TRBJ1-6; 7 positions match TRBD1. The CDR3 sequence is 15 residues long. Germline V gene data show CDR1 as SGHTA and CDR2 as FQGNSA. V was clipped by 4 bases and J by 6 bases; unmatched bases: 6. The CDR3 region is CASSSRQGPNSPLHF. Here the CDR3 DNA reads TGTGCCAGCAGCTCCCGACAGGGACCTAATTCACCCCTCCACTTT.

The rearrangement links TRBV3-1 (or the pseudogene TRBV3-2) to TRBJ2-1; TRBD2 is a possible D gene (7 bases). V was shortened by 2 bases and J by 0 bases, with 14 bases between the two germline ends. This CDR3 has 17 amino acids. CDR1 is LGHDT, CDR2 YNNKEL, per germline (reference sequence). The CDR3 loop reads CASSQLGGGSSYNEQFF. The CDR3 DNA reads TGTGCCAGCAGCCAACTAGGGGGGGGTAGCTCCTACAATGAGCAGTTCTTC.

This rearrangement joins TRBV9 to TRBJ2-5; 12 positions agree with TRBD2. The CDR3 is 17 amino acids. Germline values: CDR1 SGDLS, CDR2 YYNGEE. V lost 0 bases and J lost 1; bases outside the gene matches: 4. CDR3 DNA: TGTGCCAGCAGCGTAGGGCTAGCGGGAGGGCCCCAAGAGACCCAGTACTTC. This encodes CASSVGLAGGPQETQYF.

The chain joins TRBV5-1 to TRBJ2-3; a weak D match, TRBD2 (6 bases). Germline values: CDR1 SGHRS, CDR2 YFSETQ. The CDR3 loop spans 14 amino acids. V was shortened by 4 bases and J by 0 bases, with 9 bases between the two germline ends. The CDR3 here is CASSPTSSTDTQYF. Written as DNA, the CDR3 is TGCGCCAGCAGCCCGACTAGTAGCACAGATACGCAGTATTTT.